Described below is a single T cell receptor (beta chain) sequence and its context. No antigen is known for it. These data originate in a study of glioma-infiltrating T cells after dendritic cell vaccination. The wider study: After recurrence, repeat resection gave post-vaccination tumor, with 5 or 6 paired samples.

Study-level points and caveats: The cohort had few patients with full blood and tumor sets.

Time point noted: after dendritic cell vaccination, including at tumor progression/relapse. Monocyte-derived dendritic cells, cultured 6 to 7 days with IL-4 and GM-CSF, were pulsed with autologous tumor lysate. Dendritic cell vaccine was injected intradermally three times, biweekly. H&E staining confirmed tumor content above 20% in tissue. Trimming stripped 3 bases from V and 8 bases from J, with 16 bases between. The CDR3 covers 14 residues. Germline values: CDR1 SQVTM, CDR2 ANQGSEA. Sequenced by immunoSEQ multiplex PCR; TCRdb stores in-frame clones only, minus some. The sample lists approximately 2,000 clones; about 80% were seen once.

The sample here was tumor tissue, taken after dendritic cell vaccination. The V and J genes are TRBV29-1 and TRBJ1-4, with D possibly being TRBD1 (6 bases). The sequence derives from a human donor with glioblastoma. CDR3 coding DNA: TGCAGCGTTGAGTCGGGGACACTGGGCGAAAAACTGTTTTTT. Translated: CSVESGTLGEKLFF.